This T cell receptor (beta chain) was recovered during a study of blood T cell repertoires in COVID-19. The wider study: The United States, Italy and Spain supplied acute and convalescent COVID-19 samples. Sources were T cells, B-cell-depleted T cells, or PBMCs; the material itself was cDNA or gDNA.

In the source study's methods: Counts of nucleated cells, estimated from reference gene primer amplification, were obtained. Measured with immunoSEQ multiplex PCR; TCRdb has only the in-frame clones, and not every one. For V, J and clone size, that table is used; D and trimming come from the DNA. The sample has about 190,000 clones, 70% to 90% seen once. The CDR3 covers 14 residues. CDR1 is SGDLS and CDR2 is YYNGEE in the germline V gene. V lost 2 bases to trimming and J lost 4 bases; unmatched junction nucleotides: 2. The J gene is TRBJ1-3, the V gene TRBV9; 8 bases are shared with TRBD1. The receptor comes from a woman in her 40s who had recovered from COVID-19. The sequenced sample was peripheral blood. CDR3 amino acids: CASSVTGAGNTIYF. CDR3 bases: TGTGCCAGCAGCGTGACAGGGGCCGGAAACACCATATATTTT. Drawing the rest from reference TRBV9 and TRBJ1-3, the complete variable domain is DSGVTQTPKHLITATGQRVTLRCSPRSGDLSVYWYQQSLDQGLQFLIQYYNGEERAKGNILERFSAQQFPDLHSELNLSSLELGDSALYFCASSVTGAGNTIYFGEGSWLTVV.